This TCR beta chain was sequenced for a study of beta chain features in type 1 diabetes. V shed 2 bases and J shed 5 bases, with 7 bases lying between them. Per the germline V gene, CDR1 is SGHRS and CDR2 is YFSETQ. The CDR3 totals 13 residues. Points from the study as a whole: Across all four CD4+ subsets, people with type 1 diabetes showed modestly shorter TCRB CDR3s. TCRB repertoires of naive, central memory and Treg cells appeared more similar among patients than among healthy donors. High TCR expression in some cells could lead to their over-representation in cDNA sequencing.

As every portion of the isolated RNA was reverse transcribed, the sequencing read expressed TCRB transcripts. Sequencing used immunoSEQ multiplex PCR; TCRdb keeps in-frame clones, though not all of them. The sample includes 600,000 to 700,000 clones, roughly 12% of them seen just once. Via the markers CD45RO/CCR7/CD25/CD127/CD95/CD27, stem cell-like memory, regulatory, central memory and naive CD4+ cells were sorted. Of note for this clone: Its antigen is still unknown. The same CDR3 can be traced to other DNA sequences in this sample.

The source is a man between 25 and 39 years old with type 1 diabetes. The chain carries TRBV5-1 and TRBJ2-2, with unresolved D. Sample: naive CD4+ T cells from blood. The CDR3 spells CASSFQGTGELFF. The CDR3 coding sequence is TGCGCCAGCAGCTTCCAAGGAACCGGGGAGCTGTTTTTT.